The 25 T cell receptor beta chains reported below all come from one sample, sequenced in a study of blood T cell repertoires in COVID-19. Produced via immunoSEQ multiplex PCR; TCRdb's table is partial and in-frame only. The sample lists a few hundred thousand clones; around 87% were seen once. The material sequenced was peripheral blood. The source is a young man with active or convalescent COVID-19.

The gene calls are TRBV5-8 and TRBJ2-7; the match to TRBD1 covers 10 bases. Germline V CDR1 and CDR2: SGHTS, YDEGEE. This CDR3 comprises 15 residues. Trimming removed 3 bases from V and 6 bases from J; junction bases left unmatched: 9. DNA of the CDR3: TGTGCCAGCAGCTATCACGGGACAGGGGCCACCGAGCAGTACTTC. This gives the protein CASSYHGTGATEQYF.

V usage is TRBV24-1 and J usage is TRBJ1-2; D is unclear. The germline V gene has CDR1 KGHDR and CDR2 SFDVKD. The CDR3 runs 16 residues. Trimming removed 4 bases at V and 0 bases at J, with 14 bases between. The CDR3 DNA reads TGTGCCACCAGTGACTCGGGAACCCCTACTAACTATGGCTACACCTTC. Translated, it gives CATSDSGTPTNYGYTF.

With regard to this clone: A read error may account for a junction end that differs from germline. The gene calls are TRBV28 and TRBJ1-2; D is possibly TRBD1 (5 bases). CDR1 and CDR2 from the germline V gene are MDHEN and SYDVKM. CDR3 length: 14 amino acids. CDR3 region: CASSLGADNCGYTF. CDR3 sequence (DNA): TGTGCCAGCAGTTTAGGGGCGGATAACTGTGGCTACACCTTC.

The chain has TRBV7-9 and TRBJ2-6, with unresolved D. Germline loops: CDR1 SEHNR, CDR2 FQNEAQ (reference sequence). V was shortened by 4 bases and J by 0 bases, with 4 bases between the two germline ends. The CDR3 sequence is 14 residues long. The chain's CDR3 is CASSYSSGANVLTF. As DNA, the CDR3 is TGTGCCAGCAGCTACAGCTCTGGGGCCAACGTCCTGACTTTC.

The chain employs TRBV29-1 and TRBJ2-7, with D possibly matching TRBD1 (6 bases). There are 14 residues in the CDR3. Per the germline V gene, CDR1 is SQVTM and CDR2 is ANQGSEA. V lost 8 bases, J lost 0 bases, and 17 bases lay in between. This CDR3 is CSLTRTDSSYEQYF. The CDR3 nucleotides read TGCAGCCTAACCCGGACGGACAGCTCCTACGAGCAGTACTTC.

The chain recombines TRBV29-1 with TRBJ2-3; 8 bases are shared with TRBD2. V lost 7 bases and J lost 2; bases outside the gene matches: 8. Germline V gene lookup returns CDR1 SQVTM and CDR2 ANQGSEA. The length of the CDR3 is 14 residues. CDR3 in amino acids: CSERSGVNTDTQYF. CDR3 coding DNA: TGCAGCGAACGTAGCGGGGTAAACACAGATACGCAGTATTTT.

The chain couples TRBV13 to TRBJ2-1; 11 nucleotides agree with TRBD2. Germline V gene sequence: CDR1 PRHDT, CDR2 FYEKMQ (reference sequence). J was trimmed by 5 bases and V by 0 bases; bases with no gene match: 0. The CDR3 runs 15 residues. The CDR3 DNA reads TGTGCCAGCAGCTTAGGGGGACTAGCGGACAATGAGCAGTTCTTC. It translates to CASSLGGLADNEQFF. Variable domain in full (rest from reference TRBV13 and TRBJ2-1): AAGVIQSPRHLIKEKRETATLKCYPIPRHDTVYWYQQGPGQDPQFLISFYEKMQSDKGSIPDRFSAQQFSDYHSELNMSSLELGDSALYFCASSLGGLADNEQFFGPGTRLTVL.

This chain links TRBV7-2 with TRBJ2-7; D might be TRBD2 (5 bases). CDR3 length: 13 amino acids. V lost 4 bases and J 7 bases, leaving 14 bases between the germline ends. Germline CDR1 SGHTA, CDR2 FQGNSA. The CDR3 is CASSSRVAREQYF. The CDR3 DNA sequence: TGTGCCAGCAGCTCGAGGGTGGCGCGGGAGCAGTACTTC.

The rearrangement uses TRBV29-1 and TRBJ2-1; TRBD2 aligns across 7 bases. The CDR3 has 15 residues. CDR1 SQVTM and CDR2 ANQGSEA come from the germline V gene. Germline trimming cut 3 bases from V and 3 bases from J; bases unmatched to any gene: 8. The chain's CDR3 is CSVEGGLEGYNEQFF. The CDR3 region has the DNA TGCAGCGTTGAGGGAGGACTAGAGGGCTACAATGAGCAGTTCTTC.

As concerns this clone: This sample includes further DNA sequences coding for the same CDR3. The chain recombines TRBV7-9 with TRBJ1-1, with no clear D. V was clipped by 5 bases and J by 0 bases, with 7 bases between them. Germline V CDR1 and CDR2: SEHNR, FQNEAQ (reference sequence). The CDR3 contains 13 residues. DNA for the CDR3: TGTGCCAGCAGCCTCGACATGAACACTGAAGCTTTCTTT. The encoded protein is CASSLDMNTEAFF. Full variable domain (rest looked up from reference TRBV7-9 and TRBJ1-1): DTGVSQNPRHKITKRGQNVTFRCDPISEHNRLYWYRQTLGQGPEFLTYFQNEAQLEKSRLLSDRFSAERPKGSFSTLEIQRTEQGDSAMYLCASSLDMNTEAFFGQGTRLTVV.

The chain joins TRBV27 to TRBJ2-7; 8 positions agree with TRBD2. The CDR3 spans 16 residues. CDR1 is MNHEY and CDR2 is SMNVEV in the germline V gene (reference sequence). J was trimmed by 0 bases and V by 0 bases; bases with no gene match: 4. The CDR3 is CASSLSPSGSSYEQYF. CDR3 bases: TGTGCCAGCAGTTTATCACCCAGCGGGAGCTCCTACGAGCAGTACTTC.

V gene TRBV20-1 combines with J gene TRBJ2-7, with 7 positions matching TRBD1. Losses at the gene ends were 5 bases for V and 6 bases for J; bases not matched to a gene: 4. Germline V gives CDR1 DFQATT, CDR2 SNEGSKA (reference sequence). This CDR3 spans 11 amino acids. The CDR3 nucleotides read TGCAGTGCTCACAGGGGAGCCGAGCAGTACTTC. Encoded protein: CSAHRGAEQYF.

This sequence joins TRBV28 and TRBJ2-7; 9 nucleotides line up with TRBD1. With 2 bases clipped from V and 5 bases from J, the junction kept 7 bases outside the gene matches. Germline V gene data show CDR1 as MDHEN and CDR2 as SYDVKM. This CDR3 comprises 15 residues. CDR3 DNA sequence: TGTGCCAGCAGTTTAGCCGGGACAGGGAAACACGAGCAGTACTTC. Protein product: CASSLAGTGKHEQYF.

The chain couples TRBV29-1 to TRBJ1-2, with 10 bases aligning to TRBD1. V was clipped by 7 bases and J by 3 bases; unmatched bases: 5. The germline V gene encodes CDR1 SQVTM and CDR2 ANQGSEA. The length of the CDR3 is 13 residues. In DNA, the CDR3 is TGCAGCGCAGGGGGACAGGGGTACTATGGCTACACCTTC. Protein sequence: CSAGGQGYYGYTF.

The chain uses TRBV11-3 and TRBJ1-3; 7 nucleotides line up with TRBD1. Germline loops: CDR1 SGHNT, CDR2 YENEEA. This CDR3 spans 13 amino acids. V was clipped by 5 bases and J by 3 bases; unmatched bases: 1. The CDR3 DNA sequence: TGTGCCAGCAGCCGGGACAGTGGAAACACCATATATTTT. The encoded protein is CASSRDSGNTIYF. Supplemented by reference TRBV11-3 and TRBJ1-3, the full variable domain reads EAGVVQSPRYKIIEKKQPVAFWCNPISGHNTLYWYLQNLGQGPELLIRYENEEAVDDSQLPKDRFSAERLKGVDSTLKIQPAELGDSAVYLCASSRDSGNTIYFGEGSWLTVV.

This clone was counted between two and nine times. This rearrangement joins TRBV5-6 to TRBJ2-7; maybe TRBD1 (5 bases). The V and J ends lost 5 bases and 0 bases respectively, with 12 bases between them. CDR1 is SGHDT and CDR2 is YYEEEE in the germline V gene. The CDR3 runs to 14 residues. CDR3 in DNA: TGTGCCAGCAGACATCGACAGAGCTCCTACGAGCAGTACTTC. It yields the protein CASRHRQSSYEQYF.

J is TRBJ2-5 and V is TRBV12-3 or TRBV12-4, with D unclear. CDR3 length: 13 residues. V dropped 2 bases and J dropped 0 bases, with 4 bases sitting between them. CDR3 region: CASSLINQETQYF. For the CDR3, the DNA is TGTGCCAGCAGTTTAATTAACCAAGAGACCCAGTACTTC.

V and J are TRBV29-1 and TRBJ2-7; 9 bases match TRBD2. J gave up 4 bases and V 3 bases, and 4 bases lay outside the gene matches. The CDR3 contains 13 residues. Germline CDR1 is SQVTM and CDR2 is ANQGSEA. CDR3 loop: CSVEAGGPYEQYF. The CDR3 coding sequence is TGCAGCGTTGAGGCGGGAGGGCCGTACGAGCAGTACTTC.

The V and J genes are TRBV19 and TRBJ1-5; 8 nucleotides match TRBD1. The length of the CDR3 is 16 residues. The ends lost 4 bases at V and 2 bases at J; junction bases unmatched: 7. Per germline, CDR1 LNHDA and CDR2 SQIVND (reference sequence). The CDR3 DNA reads TGTGCCAGTAGTACCACCGGACAGGGAGGCAATCAGCCCCAGCATTTT. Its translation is CASSTTGQGGNQPQHF.

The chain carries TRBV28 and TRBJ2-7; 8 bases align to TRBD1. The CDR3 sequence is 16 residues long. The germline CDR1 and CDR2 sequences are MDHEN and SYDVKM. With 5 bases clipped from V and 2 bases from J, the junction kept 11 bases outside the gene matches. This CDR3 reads CASSLTGGRDTYEQYF. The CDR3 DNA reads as TGTGCCAGCAGTCTAACAGGGGGGCGGGATACCTACGAGCAGTACTTC.

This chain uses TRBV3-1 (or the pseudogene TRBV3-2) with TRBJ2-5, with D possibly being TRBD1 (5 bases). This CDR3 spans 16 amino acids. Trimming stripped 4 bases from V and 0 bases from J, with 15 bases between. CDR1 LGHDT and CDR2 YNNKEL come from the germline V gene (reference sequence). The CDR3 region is CASSPHPPGNQETQYF. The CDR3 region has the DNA TGTGCCAGCAGCCCCCACCCTCCAGGGAACCAAGAGACCCAGTACTTC.

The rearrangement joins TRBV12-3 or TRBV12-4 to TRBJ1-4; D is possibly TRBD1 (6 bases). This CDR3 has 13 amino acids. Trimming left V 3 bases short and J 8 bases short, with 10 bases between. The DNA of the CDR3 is TGTGCCAGCAGTTTGACAGGAAGCGAAAAACTGTTTTTT. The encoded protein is CASSLTGSEKLFF.

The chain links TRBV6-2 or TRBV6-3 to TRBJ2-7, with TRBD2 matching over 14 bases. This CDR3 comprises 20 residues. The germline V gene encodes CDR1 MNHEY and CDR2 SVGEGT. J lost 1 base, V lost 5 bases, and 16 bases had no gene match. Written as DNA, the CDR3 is TGTGCCAGCAGTAAAACAGCTCGGACTAGCGGGGGGCTGCGATCCTACGAGCAGTACTTC. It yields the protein CASSKTARTSGGLRSYEQYF.

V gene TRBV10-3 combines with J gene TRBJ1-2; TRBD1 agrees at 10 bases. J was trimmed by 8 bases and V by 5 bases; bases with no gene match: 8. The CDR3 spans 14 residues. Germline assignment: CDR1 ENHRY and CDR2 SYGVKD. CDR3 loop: CAISSRDRGQGYTF. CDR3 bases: TGTGCCATCAGTTCCCGAGACAGGGGGCAAGGCTACACCTTC.

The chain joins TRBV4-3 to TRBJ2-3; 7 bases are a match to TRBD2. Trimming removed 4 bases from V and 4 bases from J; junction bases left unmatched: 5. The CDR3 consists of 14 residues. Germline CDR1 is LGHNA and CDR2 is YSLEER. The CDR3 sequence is CASSLGGVPDTQYF. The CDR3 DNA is TGCGCCAGCAGCCTGGGGGGGGTCCCAGATACGCAGTATTTT.